One sample yielded the 8 T cell receptor beta chains listed below, sequenced in a study of blood T cells in healthy people across ages. The authors ran a second PCR of about 7 to 11 cycles using a sample-barcoded 5' primer and a J-beta primer mix. MiXCR, applied by TCRdb to the 5' RACE reads, yields one record per CDR3 protein. The sample lists some 1,800,000 distinct CDR3 sequences, roughly 43% occurring once. Specimen: blood. These receptors came from a human donor in good health.

This sequence joins TRBV20-1 and TRBJ1-5, with 9 bases aligning to TRBD1. Germline V lookup: CDR1 DFQATT, CDR2 SNEGSKA (reference sequence). The J segment lost 2 bases and the V segment lost 2 bases, leaving 16 bases of the junction unmatched. The length of the CDR3 is 19 residues. The CDR3 region has the DNA TGCAGTGCTAGATCCCCCTACCGGGACAGGGCGCGGGGCAATCAGCCCCAGCATTTT. It yields the protein CSARSPYRDRARGNQPQHF.

In its sample, this clonotype was seen a few times. This chain joins TRBV6-1 and TRBJ2-7; D is unclear. With 6 bases removed from V and 0 bases from J, the gap between germline ends came to 12 bases. Germline values: CDR1 MNHNS, CDR2 SASEGT. The CDR3 is 14 residues long. The CDR3 loop reads CASSVWGSSYEQYF. The CDR3 nucleotides read TGTGCCAGCAGCGTTTGGGGAAGCTCCTACGAGCAGTACTTC.

This clonotype has a single count. The chain is built from TRBV7-2 and TRBJ2-1, with 11 bases matching TRBD2. Per the germline V gene, CDR1 is SGHTA and CDR2 is FQGNSA. CDR3 length: 15 residues. V was clipped by 5 bases and J by 8 bases; unmatched bases: 8. CDR3: CASSPGLAVGDEQFF. The CDR3 region has the DNA TGTGCCAGCAGCCCGGGACTAGCGGTGGGGGATGAGCAGTTCTTC.

This rearrangement joins TRBV7-7 to TRBJ2-1; weak D call: TRBD2 (6 bases). There are 14 residues in the CDR3. Germline V gene sequence: CDR1 SSHAT, CDR2 FNYEAQ (reference sequence). Here the CDR3 DNA reads TGTGCTAGCGGCTCGATAGGCGGCTACAATGAGCAGTTCTTC. Translated: CASGSIGGYNEQFF.

The V call is TRBV28, the J call TRBJ2-7; 10 bases fit TRBD1. Trimming took 8 bases from V and 2 from J; bases not matched to a gene: 3. The CDR3 consists of 13 residues. The germline gives CDR1 MDHEN, CDR2 SYDVKM. In DNA form, the CDR3 reads TGTGCCAGCTGGGACAGGGGCACCTACGAGCAGTACTTC. This gives the protein CASWDRGTYEQYF. The whole variable domain, filled in from reference TRBV28 and TRBJ2-7, reads DVKVTQSSRYLVKRTGEKVFLECVQDMDHENMFWYRQDPGLGLRLIYFSYDVKMKEKGDIPEGYSVSREKKERFSLILESASTNQTSMYLCASWDRGTYEQYFGPGTRLTVT.

The chain joins TRBV7-2 to TRBJ2-4; D remains ambiguous. The CDR3 runs to 16 residues. The germline V and J ends were trimmed by 5 bases and 4 bases, with 18 bases remaining between them. Germline values: CDR1 SGHTA, CDR2 FQGNSA. The CDR3 nucleotides are TGTGCCAGCAGCCACCAGGTTGGGGATCAAAAAAACATTCAGTACTTC. Translating it yields CASSHQVGDQKNIQYF.

V gene TRBV5-4 combines with J gene TRBJ2-7, with 9 bases lining up with TRBD1. Germline trimming cut 5 bases from V and 4 bases from J; bases unmatched to any gene: 10. The V gene's germline CDR1 is SGHNT and CDR2 YYREEE (reference sequence). The CDR3 is 15 residues long. The CDR3 spells CASSQQGAANYEQYF. As DNA, the CDR3 is TGTGCCAGCAGTCAACAGGGGGCGGCAAATTACGAGCAGTACTTC.

This clonotype showed up just once. V gene TRBV7-6 combines with J gene TRBJ2-1; no reliable D call. The CDR3 has 9 residues. V was shortened by 2 bases and J by 13 bases, with 3 bases between the two germline ends. CDR1 and CDR2 from the germline V gene are SGHVS and FNYEAQ. CDR3 sequence: CASSLTQFF. CDR3 DNA sequence: TGTGCCAGCAGCTTAACACAGTTCTTC. The whole variable domain, filled in from reference TRBV7-6 and TRBJ2-1, reads GAGVSQSPRYKVTKRGQDVALRCDPISGHVSLYWYRQALGQGPEFLTYFNYEAQQDKSGLPNDRFSAERPEGSISTLTIQRTEQRDSAMYRCASSLTQFFGPGTRLTVL.